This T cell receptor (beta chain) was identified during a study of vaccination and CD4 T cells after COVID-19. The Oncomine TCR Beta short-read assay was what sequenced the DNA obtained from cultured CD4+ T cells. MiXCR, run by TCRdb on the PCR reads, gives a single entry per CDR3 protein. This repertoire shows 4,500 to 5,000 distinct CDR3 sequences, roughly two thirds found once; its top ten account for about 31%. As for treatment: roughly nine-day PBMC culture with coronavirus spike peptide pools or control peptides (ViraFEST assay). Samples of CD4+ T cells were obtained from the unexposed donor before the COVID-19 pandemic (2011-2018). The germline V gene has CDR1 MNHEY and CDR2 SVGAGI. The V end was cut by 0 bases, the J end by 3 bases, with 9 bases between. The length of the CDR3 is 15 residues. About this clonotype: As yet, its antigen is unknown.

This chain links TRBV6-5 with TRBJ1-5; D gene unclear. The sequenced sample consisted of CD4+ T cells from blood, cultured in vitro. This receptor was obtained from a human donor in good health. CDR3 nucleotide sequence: TGTGCCAGCAGTTACTCTTTCCAGATCAATCAGCCCCAGCATTTT. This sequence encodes CASSYSFQINQPQHF.